Below, 30 T cell receptor beta chains from the same sample are listed, as sequenced in a study of blood T cell repertoires in COVID-19. Assay used: immunoSEQ multiplex PCR; TCRdb lists only in-frame clones, some missing. The profile covers tens of thousands of clones, with roughly nine tenths appearing a single time and approximately 2.7% taken by the ten largest. Specimen: peripheral blood. The receptors shown here come from a man between 50 and 59 years old with acute or convalescent COVID-19.

This rearrangement joins TRBV29-1 to TRBJ1-1, with D unclear. The CDR3 covers 11 residues. Trimming pared 5 bases from V and 12 bases from J, leaving 16 bases between. Germline CDR1 and CDR2: SQVTM and ANQGSEA. The CDR3 sequence is CSVNEREYTFF. The CDR3 nucleotides are TGCAGCGTTAATGAACGGGAGTATACTTTCTTT.

This rearrangement joins TRBV6-2 or TRBV6-3 to TRBJ2-1, with 7 bases lining up with TRBD2. The CDR3 runs 15 residues. The germline gives CDR1 MNHEY, CDR2 SVGEGT. V shed 5 bases and J 0 bases; nucleotides not matched to a gene: 4. The chain's CDR3 is CASSIRDYSYNEQFF. In DNA form, the CDR3 reads TGTGCCAGCAGTATCCGGGACTACTCCTACAATGAGCAGTTCTTC.

J is TRBJ1-2 and V is TRBV7-2; a weak D match, TRBD1 (5 bases). With 5 bases removed from V and 0 bases from J, the gap between germline ends came to 13 bases. CDR3 length: 15 residues. CDR1 and CDR2 (germline): SGHTA, FQGNSA. The CDR3 DNA follows: TGTGCCAGCAGCCCTTGGGGCAGCCCTAACTATGGCTACACCTTC. Protein sequence: CASSPWGSPNYGYTF.

V is TRBV18 and J is TRBJ1-5; D remains unclear. The CDR3 contains 14 residues. Deletions cut 5 bases from V and 5 bases from J, with 13 bases between. CDR1 KGHSH and CDR2 LQKENI come from the germline V gene. CDR3 residues: CASSTTGRYQPQHF. In nucleotides, the CDR3 is TGTGCCAGCTCAACAACCGGGAGATATCAGCCCCAGCATTTT.

The chain has TRBV24-1 and TRBJ2-7; D unclear. Germline assignment: CDR1 KGHDR and CDR2 SFDVKD. The V and J ends lost 6 bases and 3 bases respectively, with 5 bases between them. The CDR3 is 11 amino acids. CDR3 nucleotides: TGTGCCACCAGTCCATGCTACGAGCAGTACGTC. It yields the protein CATSPCYEQYV.

The chain combines TRBV28 with TRBJ1-1; D might be TRBD1 (6 bases). The germline V gene has CDR1 MDHEN and CDR2 SYDVKM. The CDR3 is 14 residues long. The V gene lost 4 bases and the J gene lost 4 bases, with 13 bases spanning the gap. The CDR3 nucleotides are TGTGCCAGCAGTTCGTACCAAGGGGGCACTGAAGCTTTCTTT. It translates to CASSSYQGGTEAFF.

The CDR3, as DNA: TGTGCCAGCAGCACAACAGGGAGCAGCACTGAAGCTTTCTTT. Its protein product is CASSTTGSSTEAFF. The V gene is TRBV6-5, the J gene TRBJ1-1; TRBD1 is a possible D gene (6 bases). The V gene lost 6 bases and the J gene lost 4 bases, with 15 bases spanning the gap. From germline, CDR1 is MNHEY and CDR2 SVGAGI. The CDR3 runs to 14 residues.

The CDR3 nucleotides are TGTGCCAGTAGTACCGGACAGGGGGGTGATGAAAAACTGTTTTTT. Amino acid sequence: CASSTGQGGDEKLFF. The chain is built from TRBV19 and TRBJ1-4; 10 bases agree with TRBD1. Germline V CDR1 and CDR2: LNHDA, SQIVND (reference sequence). Trimming took 4 bases from V and 6 from J; bases not matched to a gene: 5. The CDR3 totals 15 residues.

The rearrangement uses TRBV5-1 and TRBJ2-6; no clear D gene. Germline values: CDR1 SGHRS, CDR2 YFSETQ. Trimming pared 2 bases from V and 0 bases from J, leaving 6 bases between. CDR3 size: 15 residues. CDR3 sequence reads: CASSLSNSGANVLTF. Here the CDR3 DNA reads TGCGCCAGCAGCTTAAGCAACTCTGGGGCCAACGTCCTGACTTTC. Full variable domain (remainder filled in from reference TRBV5-1 and TRBJ2-6): KAGVTQTPRYLIKTRGQQVTLSCSPISGHRSVSWYQQTPGQGLQFLFEYFSETQRNKGNFPGRFSGRQFSNSRSEMNVSTLELGDSALYLCASSLSNSGANVLTFGAGSRLTVL.

The rearrangement links TRBV6-2 or TRBV6-3 to TRBJ1-1, with D maybe TRBD1 (5 bases). There are 14 residues in the CDR3. CDR1 is MNHEY, CDR2 SVGEGT, per germline. Between the trimmed V and J ends, which lost 5 bases and 1 base, there was a span of 11 bases. For the CDR3, the DNA is TGTGCCAGCAGTAACCGGGGGAGGAACACTGAAGCTTTCTTT. Residues: CASSNRGRNTEAFF.

The CDR3 region has the DNA TGTGCCAGCAGTTTACCCAACAGGCCTGGCCAGCCCCAGCATTTT. Encoded protein: CASSLPNRPGQPQHF. The chain employs TRBV28 and TRBJ1-5, with a possible D match to TRBD1 (5 bases). Germline V gene data show CDR1 as MDHEN and CDR2 as SYDVKM. V was pared by 2 bases and J by 7 bases, with 15 bases between. There are 15 residues in the CDR3.

This chain links TRBV5-5 with TRBJ2-5; D is uncertain. Germline V gene sequence: CDR1 SGHKS, CDR2 YYEKEE (reference sequence). V shed 6 bases and J shed 1 base, with 16 bases lying between them. CDR3 length: 15 amino acids. In DNA, the CDR3 is TGTGCCAGCAACTCAATCCAGACTCCCCAAGAGACCCAGTACTTC. Its protein is CASNSIQTPQETQYF.

The chain uses TRBV30 and TRBJ2-2; D is uncertain. Germline loops: CDR1 GTSNPN, CDR2 SVGIG (reference sequence). V was clipped by 2 bases and J by 7 bases, with 11 bases between them. The CDR3 totals 13 residues. The CDR3 DNA follows: TGTGCCTGGAGTCCCCTCGATAGCGGGGAGCTGTTTTTT. Encoded protein: CAWSPLDSGELFF.

The chain is built from TRBV5-4 and TRBJ2-3; D not certain. This CDR3 comprises 14 residues. Deletions cut 0 bases from V and 4 bases from J, with 9 bases between. CDR1 is SGHNT, CDR2 YYREEE, per germline (reference sequence). The CDR3 loop is CASSLALFPDTQYF. CDR3 coding DNA: TGTGCCAGCAGCTTGGCGCTATTCCCAGATACGCAGTATTTT.

CDR3 amino acids: CASSFAWGSKTGTIHEKLFF. Written as DNA, the CDR3 is TGTGCCAGCAGTTTTGCTTGGGGGTCCAAAACAGGGACGATCCATGAAAAACTGTTTTTT. V usage is TRBV28 and J usage is TRBJ1-4; the D gene is possibly TRBD1 (6 bases). The V end was cut by 3 bases, the J end by 6 bases, with 29 bases between. From germline, CDR1 is MDHEN and CDR2 SYDVKM. CDR3 length: 20 amino acids.

The chain couples TRBV4-3 to TRBJ1-4, with D perhaps matching TRBD1 (6 bases). Germline lookup yields CDR1 LGHNA and CDR2 YSLEER. Trimming removed 1 base at V and 0 bases at J, with 12 bases between. The CDR3 is 17 residues long. For the CDR3, the DNA is TGCGCCAGCAGCCAAGGGACAGCGATGGCAACTAATGAAAAACTGTTTTTT. It is translated as CASSQGTAMATNEKLFF.

The gene calls are TRBV20-1 and TRBJ2-7, with 8 bases identical to TRBD1. The CDR3 covers 11 residues. V lost 8 bases and J lost 8; bases outside the gene matches: 8. Per the germline V gene, CDR1 is DFQATT and CDR2 is SNEGSKA (reference sequence). CDR3 amino acids: CSSTRQGQQYF. The CDR3 DNA reads TGCAGTAGCACCCGACAGGGGCAGCAGTACTTC.

The DNA of the CDR3 is TGTGCCAGCAGTAACCGGACTAGCGGGATCCTCTTCCCCACCGTCCAGAAGACCCAGTACTTC. Protein sequence: CASSNRTSGILFPTVQKTQYF. The chain couples TRBV6-2 or TRBV6-3 to TRBJ2-5; TRBD2 matches at 12 bases. CDR3 length: 21 residues. V lost 5 bases and J lost 6; bases outside the gene matches: 25. The germline gives CDR1 MNHEY, CDR2 SVGEGT.

The J gene is TRBJ2-7, the V gene TRBV30, with TRBD2 matching 16 bases. The germline CDR1 and CDR2 sequences are GTSNPN and SVGIG (reference sequence). V was pared by 3 bases and J by 9 bases, with 8 bases of the junction left unmatched. The CDR3 loop spans 15 amino acids. The CDR3, as DNA: TGTGCCTGGAGCAACAAGGGACTAGCGGGAGGGCGGCAGTACGTC. It is translated as CAWSNKGLAGGRQYV.

V usage is TRBV5-1 and J usage is TRBJ2-7, with unresolved D. The ends were cut back, 2 bases at V and 2 bases at J, with 11 bases in the middle. The CDR3 contains 14 residues. Germline CDR1 and CDR2: SGHRS and YFSETQ. The CDR3 nucleotides are TGCGCCAGCAGCTTAGGAACTACCACCTACGAGCAGTACTTC. Translation: CASSLGTTTYEQYF.

The chain recombines TRBV30 with TRBJ1-1, with D uncertain. The CDR3 is made up of 12 amino acids. Germline V CDR1 and CDR2: GTSNPN, SVGIG (reference sequence). Trimming removed 2 bases at V and 5 bases at J, with 9 bases between. CDR3 nucleotide sequence: TGTGCCTGGAGTCCTGCGTGGACTGAAGCTTTCTTT. As protein: CAWSPAWTEAFF.

This clone was seen more than once but under ten times. The chain carries TRBV7-9 and TRBJ2-7, with TRBD1 matching 10 bases. CDR1 is SEHNR and CDR2 is FQNEAQ in the germline V gene (reference sequence). With V trimmed by 1 base and J by 5 bases, 5 bases remained unmatched. The CDR3 has 15 amino acids. The CDR3: CASSLVGTGENEQYF. The DNA for the CDR3 is TGTGCCAGCAGCTTAGTTGGGACAGGGGAAAACGAGCAGTACTTC.

The rearrangement links TRBV18 to TRBJ1-6; D possibly corresponds to TRBD1 (6 bases). The CDR3 is made up of 15 amino acids. V was cut by 4 bases and J by 7 bases, with 14 bases left in between. Germline CDR1 reads KGHSH; CDR2 reads LQKENI. CDR3 sequence (DNA): TGTGCCAGCTCACGGAACAGGGAAACCAATTCACCCCTCCACTTT. Amino acids: CASSRNRETNSPLHF.

The rearrangement uses TRBV30 and TRBJ2-1, with 10 bases identical to TRBD2. The CDR3 has 16 residues. The germline CDR1 and CDR2 sequences are GTSNPN and SVGIG (reference sequence). The ends lost 0 bases at V and 3 bases at J; junction bases unmatched: 5. CDR3 protein: CAWSVLGLADYNEQFF. CDR3 sequence (DNA): TGTGCCTGGAGTGTTTTAGGACTAGCGGACTACAATGAGCAGTTCTTC.

This clone was observed a single time. The chain uses TRBV6-5 and TRBJ2-5; maybe TRBD1 (5 bases). V shed 3 bases and J shed 5 bases, with 16 bases lying between them. The germline V gene encodes CDR1 MNHEY and CDR2 SVGAGI. The CDR3 loop spans 15 amino acids. The DNA of the CDR3 is TGTGCCAGCAGTTATGAGGCAGGGATCAGGGAGACCCAGTACTTC. Its protein is CASSYEAGIRETQYF.

V gene TRBV5-5 combines with J gene TRBJ2-7; D ambiguous. Germline V gives CDR1 SGHKS, CDR2 YYEKEE (reference sequence). This CDR3 is built from 14 residues. V gave up 6 bases and J gave up 3 bases, with 16 bases separating them. The CDR3 DNA follows: TGTGCCAGCACCCCGGGTGGCAGCTTCTACGAGCAGTACTTC. Translated, it gives CASTPGGSFYEQYF.

The V and J genes are TRBV30 and TRBJ2-5, with D tentatively TRBD1 (5 bases). CDR1 is GTSNPN, CDR2 SVGIG, per germline (reference sequence). The CDR3 is 14 amino acids. The germline V and J ends were trimmed by 2 bases and 0 bases, with 10 bases remaining between them. The DNA for the CDR3 is TGTGCCTGGAGTTTGACAGCGAACCAAGAGACCCAGTACTTC. Translated, it gives CAWSLTANQETQYF.

CDR3 in amino acids: CATSRTSGSRADTQYF. The CDR3, as DNA: TGTGCCACCAGTCGGACTAGCGGGAGTCGCGCAGATACGCAGTATTTT. This chain links TRBV24-1 with TRBJ2-3; 13 bases agree with TRBD2. The J segment lost 4 bases and the V segment lost 6 bases, leaving 6 bases of the junction unmatched. CDR3 length: 16 amino acids. CDR1 and CDR2 from the germline V gene are KGHDR and SFDVKD.

The chain recombines TRBV6-2 or TRBV6-3 with TRBJ1-2; D remains unclear. There are 13 residues in the CDR3. V was cut by 2 bases and J by 2 bases, with 6 bases left in between. Germline CDR1 and CDR2: MNHEY and SVGEGT. The CDR3 sequence: CASSYARNYGYTF. CDR3 sequence (DNA): TGTGCCAGCAGTTACGCCAGGAACTATGGCTACACCTTC.

The chain recombines TRBV9 with TRBJ2-3; 8 bases map to TRBD2. This CDR3 comprises 13 residues. V lost 0 bases and J lost 9; bases outside the gene matches: 3. CDR1 SGDLS and CDR2 YYNGEE come from the germline V gene. The CDR3 sequence: CASSVEGLGTQYF. CDR3 in DNA: TGTGCCAGCAGCGTAGAGGGACTAGGGACGCAGTATTTT.